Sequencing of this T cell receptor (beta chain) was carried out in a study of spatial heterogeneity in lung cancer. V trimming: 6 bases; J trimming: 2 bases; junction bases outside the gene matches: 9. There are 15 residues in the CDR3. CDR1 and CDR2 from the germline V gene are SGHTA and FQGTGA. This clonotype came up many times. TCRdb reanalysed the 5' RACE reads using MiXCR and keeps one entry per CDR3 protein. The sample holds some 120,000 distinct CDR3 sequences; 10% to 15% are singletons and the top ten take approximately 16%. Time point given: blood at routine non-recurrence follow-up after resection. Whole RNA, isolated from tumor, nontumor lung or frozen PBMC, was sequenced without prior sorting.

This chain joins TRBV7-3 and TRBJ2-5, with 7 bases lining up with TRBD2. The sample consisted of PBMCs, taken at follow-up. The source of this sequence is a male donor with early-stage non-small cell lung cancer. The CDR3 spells CASSEGLFRQETQYF. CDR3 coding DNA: TGTGCCAGCAGTGAGGGACTATTTAGGCAAGAGACCCAGTACTTC.